A selection of T cell receptor beta chains follows, all from one sample in a study of T cells in Graves' hyperthyroidism and ophthalmopathy. TCRdb reanalysed the multiplex PCR reads using MiXCR and keeps one entry per CDR3 protein. The sample comprises more than 600,000 distinct CDR3 sequences, about a sixth of which are singletons, and approximately 8.4% rests with the top ten. Sequencing was performed on blood. The receptors originated from a man between 18 and 29 years old with Graves' hyperthyroidism. CDR3s include the opening cysteine and the closing phenylalanine or tryptophan. The D gene is left open where the match is weak. Size is omitted from some rows. Given values are once, few, many or a class for expanded clones.

>TRBJ1-1|few|TRBV7-9|.
TGTGCCAGCAGGCCGACGTTTACCGACACTGAAGCTTTCTTT
CASRPTFTDTEAFF
>TRBJ2-5|many|TRBV9|TRBD2
TGTGCCAGCAGTTTAGCGGGGTACCAAGAGACCCAGTACTTC
CASSLAGYQETQYF
>TRBJ2-2|.|TRBV5-1|.
TGCGCCAGCAGCCCAGATACTCCCGCTAGGTTAGCCGGGGAGCTGTTTTTT
CASSPDTPARLAGELFF
>TRBJ2-1|many|TRBV7-7|.
TGTGCTAGCAGCTCTGGGTTTGGGGATGAGCAGTTCTTC
CASSSGFGDEQFF
>TRBJ1-1|.|TRBV7-3|.
TGTGCCAGCAGCTCTACAACGAACACTGAAGCTTTCTTT
CASSSTTNTEAFF
>TRBJ2-7|many|TRBV20-1|.
TGCAGTGCAGAGCCGTGGGACGAGCAGTACTTC
CSAEPWDEQYF
>TRBJ2-3|.|TRBV12-3/TRBV12-4|.
TGTGCCAGCAGCGGGCCGCTATCAACAGATACGCAGTATTTT
CASSGPLSTDTQYF
>TRBJ2-2|many|TRBV27|.
TGTGCCAGCAGACCTGCTAGTGACACCGGGGAGCTGTTTTTT
CASRPASDTGELFF
>TRBJ2-1|many|TRBV24-1|.
TGTGCCACCAGCGAGGGACCTTCCTCCTACAATGAGCAGTTCTTC
CATSEGPSSYNEQFF
>TRBJ2-1|few|TRBV10-3|TRBD2
TGTGCCACGTCGCTTAGACTAGCGGGAGGGACGGGCTACAATGAGCAGTTCTTC
CATSLRLAGGTGYNEQFF
>TRBJ2-7|many|TRBV28|.
TGTGCCAGCAGTTTCCCTGGTATGGGCGAGCAGTACTTC
CASSFPGMGEQYF
>TRBJ2-7|few|TRBV5-4|.
TGTGCCAGCAGCTTGGGGGCAAGTCGCCAGGGGTACGAGCAGTACTTC
CASSLGASRQGYEQYF
>TRBJ1-4|few|TRBV12-5|.
TGTGCTCACCTACCTGCTTCGGGGGGCCTGAATGAAAAACTGTTTTTT
CAHLPASGGLNEKLFF
>TRBJ1-2|.|TRBV27|TRBD1
TGTGCCAGCAGTTTAGACCCCCCTTGGACATCGGGACAGGCTGCCTATGGCTACACCTTC
CASSLDPPWTSGQAAYGYTF
>TRBJ2-7|few|TRBV20-1|.
TGCAGTGCTAGTACGGGCTCTGCCTCGGACGAGCAGTACTTC
CSASTGSASDEQYF
>TRBJ2-3|many|TRBV28|TRBD1
TGTGCCAGCAGCACCTATCCGGGACAGCGCTTCACAGATACGCAGTATTTT
CASSTYPGQRFTDTQYF
>TRBJ2-1|.|TRBV3-1|.
TGTGCCAGCAGCCAAGGGGATATCCGGGTCTACGTCTCGGAGCAGTTCTTC
CASSQGDIRVYVSEQFF
>TRBJ1-1|.|TRBV3-1|.
TGTGCCAGCAGCCTTAGGGAAACGAACACTGAAGCTTTCTTT
CASSLRETNTEAFF
>TRBJ2-7|once|TRBV7-2|.
TGTGCCAGCAGCCAAGAATTAGCCAGGGGTCGCTCCTACGAGCAGTACTTC
CASSQELARGRSYEQYF
>TRBJ2-2|.|TRBV4-2|TRBD1
TGTGCCAGCAGCTCCCGACGGACAGGGGGCAACACCGGGGAGCTGTTTTTT
CASSSRRTGGNTGELFF
>TRBJ2-1|many|TRBV28|TRBD2
TGTGCCAGCAGGGGGGGACTAGCCTTGTACAATGAGCAGTTCTTC
CASRGGLALYNEQFF
>TRBJ2-1|many|TRBV6-6|TRBD2
TGTGCCAGCAGTTACGCCCCTGGGGCGGGAGCGGGGGATGAGCAGTTCTTC
CASSYAPGAGAGDEQFF
>TRBJ1-5|.|TRBV20-1|.
TGCAGTGCTAGCGGGGGATCCAATCAGCCCCAGCATTTT
CSASGGSNQPQHF
>TRBJ2-2|few|TRBV9|TRBD2
TGTGCCAGCAGCCCCAGTCCCCAGAAGACCGGGAGGACCGGGGAGCTGTTTTTT
CASSPSPQKTGRTGELFF
>TRBJ1-1|.|TRBV10-1|.
TGCGCCAGCAGTGAGGAACAGGTGGGTGAAGCTTTCTTT
CASSEEQVGEAFF
>TRBJ2-1|.|TRBV7-7|.
TGTGCTAGCAGCTTAAGCCCCGGGAAAGGAAATGAGCAGTTCTTC
CASSLSPGKGNEQFF
>TRBJ2-3|many|TRBV7-9|.
TGTGCCAGCAGCTTAGAGGGGCGGAGCACAGATACGCAGTATTTT
CASSLEGRSTDTQYF
>TRBJ2-6|.|TRBV7-9|TRBD2
TGTGCCAGCAGGGGGGGGGTTGGATCTGGGGCCAACGTCCTGACTTTC
CASRGGVGSGANVLTF
>TRBJ1-1|many|TRBV30|TRBD1
TGTGCATGGACAGGGCTGAACACTGAAGCTTTCTTT
CAWTGLNTEAFF
>TRBJ2-7|.|TRBV6-5|TRBD1
TGTGCCAGCAGTTACTTAACAGGGGACGGAAGCGAGCAGTACTTC
CASSYLTGDGSEQYF
>TRBJ2-7|.|TRBV7-2|.
TGTGCCAGCAGCCTCAGCGGGTATTCCTACGAGCAGTACTTC
CASSLSGYSYEQYF
>TRBJ1-1|.|TRBV25-1|.
TGTGCCAGCAGTATCGGCCCAGTGGCTTTCTTT
CASSIGPVAFF
>TRBJ1-2|.|TRBV7-8|TRBD1
TGTGCCAGCAGCTTAGATCAGGGGGTCAGCTATGGCTACACCTTC
CASSLDQGVSYGYTF
>TRBJ2-7|few|TRBV3-1|TRBD1
TGTGCCAGCAGCCAAGATTCAGGGACAGGGCGCTACGAGCAGTACTTC
CASSQDSGTGRYEQYF
>TRBJ2-7|.|TRBV4-2|TRBD2
TGTGCCAGCAGCCACTATGGGACTAGCGGGAGCTACGAGCAGTACTTC
CASSHYGTSGSYEQYF
>TRBJ2-3|few|TRBV5-5|.
TGTGCCAGCAGCTTGTCGGTGGGTTACACAGATACGCAGTATTTT
CASSLSVGYTDTQYF
>TRBJ2-1|few|TRBV5-1|.
TGCGCCAGCAGCTTGGGGCAGGGATGGGATGAGCAGTTCTTC
CASSLGQGWDEQFF
>TRBJ2-3|.|TRBV6-1|.
TGTGCCAGCAGTCGGCGGGCGTCTAGCACAGATACGCAGTATTTT
CASSRRASSTDTQYF
>TRBJ2-7|many|TRBV7-8|TRBD2
TGTGCCAGCAGCTCACTAGCGGGGAGGGGCGCCTACGAGCAGTACTTC
CASSSLAGRGAYEQYF
>TRBJ1-3|.|TRBV3-1|.
TGTGCCAGCAGCCCTACAGCTGGAGACACCATATATTTT
CASSPTAGDTIYF
>TRBJ2-5|.|TRBV7-6|TRBD2
TGTGCCAGCAGCTTGGGGACTAAGAAGACCCAGTACTTC
CASSLGTKKTQYF
>TRBJ1-6|few|TRBV11-2|.
TGTGCCAGCAGACCGAATACCTGGGGTCGTAATTCACCCCTCCACTTT
CASRPNTWGRNSPLHF
>TRBJ2-3|many|TRBV6-1|TRBD1
TGTGCCAGCAGCGAAGGGACAGGGTCTCGGAGCACAGATACGCAGTATTTT
CASSEGTGSRSTDTQYF
>TRBJ2-1|.|TRBV28|TRBD2
TGTGCCAGCAGTCCTAGCGGGAGGGTAGGAAATGAGCAGTTCTTC
CASSPSGRVGNEQFF
>TRBJ1-1|many|TRBV7-9|.
TGTGCCAGCTCACCAGATATGAACACTGAAGCTTTCTTT
CASSPDMNTEAFF
>TRBJ2-4|.|TRBV4-3|.
TGCGCCAGCAGCCATGATACCGGGACGCTGGGAGCCAAAAACATTCAGTACTTC
CASSHDTGTLGAKNIQYF
>TRBJ1-4|.|TRBV19|.
TGTGCCAGTACCATGACAGCCGCAACTAATGAAAAACTGTTTTTT
CASTMTAATNEKLFF
>TRBJ2-1|few|TRBV13|.
TGTGCCAGCAGCTATTTCCAACGCGTCAGGGAGCAGTTCTTC
CASSYFQRVREQFF
>TRBJ2-5|few|TRBV28|TRBD2
TGTGCCAGCAGACCCTCAGCGGGAGAGTGGGAGACCCAGTACTTC
CASRPSAGEWETQYF
>TRBJ1-4|.|TRBV25-1|TRBD1
TGTGCCAGCAGTGAGCCGGGACAGGGGATCCCTAATGAAAAACTGTTTTTT
CASSEPGQGIPNEKLFF